Shown below are 20 T cell receptor beta chains from a single sample sequenced in a study of T cell repertoires in cytomegalovirus infection. TCRdb recomputed calls from the reads with MiXCR, one row per CDR3 protein. The sample shows a few hundred thousand distinct CDR3 sequences, more than 8% of them seen only once. Sequencing used PBMCs. Receptors were obtained from a human donor in good health (CMV status not recorded). Some clones in this sample may be carry-over from other donors' samples.

The chain combines TRBV11-2 with TRBJ2-3; perhaps D is TRBD1 or TRBD2 (5 bases each). Trimming removed 5 bases from V and 1 base from J, with 13 bases in between. Germline CDR1 reads SGHAT; CDR2 reads FQNNGV. CDR3 length: 15 amino acids. The CDR3 DNA reads as TGTGCCAGCAGCGCCGGGACGTGGGGCACAGATACGCAGTATTTT. This gives the protein CASSAGTWGTDTQYF. The entire variable domain, with the rest obtained from reference TRBV11-2 and TRBJ2-3, is as follows: EAGVAQSPRYKIIEKRQSVAFWCNPISGHATLYWYQQILGQGPKLLIQFQNNGVVDDSQLPKDRFSAERLKGVDSTLKIQPAKLEDSAVYLCASSAGTWGTDTQYFGPGTRLTVL.

In its sample, this clonotype was seen many times. The rearrangement links TRBV7-2 to TRBJ2-3; 11 bases match TRBD2. The germline CDR1 and CDR2 sequences are SGHTA and FQGNSA. The CDR3 totals 15 residues. Trimming removed 6 bases from V and 2 bases from J; junction bases left unmatched: 4. As DNA, the CDR3 is TGTGCCAGCAGGATAGCGGGGGGGTACACAGATACGCAGTATTTT. Translated, it gives CASRIAGGYTDTQYF.

As regards this clonotype: Since a much larger clone is just one base distant, this may be a read error. This rearrangement joins TRBV12-3 or TRBV12-4 to TRBJ1-3; TRBD1 is a possible D gene (6 bases). Trimming removed 5 bases from V and 2 bases from J, with 16 bases in between. This CDR3 comprises 16 residues. The CDR3 protein is CASSPRQDFPGNTIYF. Here the CDR3 DNA reads TGTGCCAGCAGTCCTAGACAGGATTTCCCTGGAAACACCATATATTTT.

As to this clonotype: It may be a read error: a sequence one base away is much more abundant. The chain employs TRBV11-3 and TRBJ2-3; 8 bases agree with TRBD2. The CDR3 has 16 residues. Germline-derived CDR1 and CDR2 are SGHNT and YENEEA. The CDR3 loop reads CASSSRGLAGTDTQFF. CDR3 DNA: TGTGCCAGCAGCTCAAGAGGCCTAGCGGGCACAGATACGCAGTTTTTT.

For this clonotype: Because it lacks the conserved phenylalanine or tryptophan at the end, this CDR3 is likely a read error. The chain links TRBV11-2 to TRBJ2-3; no clear D gene. The CDR3 extends over 13 amino acids. V lost 3 bases and J lost 2, with 6 bases in between. Germline V CDR1 and CDR2: SGHAT, FQNNGV. CDR3 region: CASSFTVTDTQYL. Here the CDR3 DNA reads TGTGCCAGCAGCTTCACAGTCACAGATACGCAGTATCTT.

In its sample, this clonotype was seen many times. The rearrangement joins TRBV4-1 to TRBJ2-6; the D is unclear. Trimming pared 1 base from V and 0 bases from J, leaving 7 bases between. Germline CDR1 MGHRA, CDR2 YSYEKL. The CDR3 has 16 residues. The CDR3: CASSQGSSSGANVLTF. CDR3 DNA sequence: TGCGCCAGCAGCCAAGGTTCCAGCTCTGGGGCCAACGTCCTGACTTTC.

This chain links TRBV7-9 with TRBJ2-7, with unresolved D. The V gene's germline CDR1 is SEHNR and CDR2 FQNEAQ (reference sequence). The CDR3 extends over 12 amino acids. Trimming cost V 5 bases and J 2 bases, with 7 bases left between them. DNA for the CDR3: TGTGCCAGCAGCCGGGCCACCTACGAGCAGTACTTC. The encoded protein is CASSRATYEQYF.

There are a few counts of this clonotype. CDR3 nucleotides: TGTGCCAGCAGACCCGACAGCCTCGTGGGAGATACGCAGTATTTT. Encoded protein: CASRPDSLVGDTQYF. The V gene is TRBV12-3 or TRBV12-4, the J gene TRBJ2-3; D is possibly TRBD1 (5 bases). The CDR3 contains 15 residues. V was clipped by 6 bases and J by 5 bases, with 18 bases between them.

This clonotype occurred many times. The chain employs TRBV12-3 or TRBV12-4 and TRBJ2-7, with D possibly matching TRBD1 (6 bases). V was shortened by 0 bases and J by 3 bases, with 21 bases between the two germline ends. There are 18 residues in the CDR3. CDR3 residues: CASSLALSTNRAYYEQYF. The CDR3 region has the DNA TGTGCCAGCAGTTTAGCGCTCTCGACCAACAGGGCCTACTACGAGCAGTACTTC.

This clonotype was seen at least ten times. The CDR3, as DNA: TGTGCCAGCAGCTCCGGGACAGATCGGGGCAATCAGCCCCAGCATTTT. Its translation: CASSSGTDRGNQPQHF. The chain joins TRBV5-6 to TRBJ1-5, with 7 nucleotides matching TRBD1. This CDR3 spans 16 amino acids. Germline CDR1 and CDR2: SGHDT and YYEEEE. V trimming: 3 bases; J trimming: 2 bases; junction bases outside the gene matches: 8.

This clonotype has at least ten counts. The chain uses TRBV6-1 and TRBJ1-5, with D maybe TRBD1 (5 bases). V dropped 1 base and J dropped 6 bases, with 10 bases sitting between them. Germline V gene data show CDR1 as MNHNS and CDR2 as SASEGT. This CDR3 contains 14 residues. The CDR3, as DNA: TGTGCCAGCAGTGAAGGAGGGGAAAGTCAGCCCCAGCATTTT. This codes for CASSEGGESQPQHF.

The chain has TRBV6-2 or TRBV6-3 and TRBJ2-1; 7 bases fit TRBD1. The CDR3 has 13 amino acids. The germline V gene has CDR1 MNHEY and CDR2 SVGEGT. The V segment lost 7 bases and the J segment 8 bases; nucleotides outside the gene matches: 8. Written as DNA, the CDR3 is TGTGCCAGCACCAGGACAGGTGTCGATGAGCAGTTCTTC. This translates into CASTRTGVDEQFF.

Many counts were recorded for this clonotype. J is TRBJ2-7 and V is TRBV7-6; D not resolved. The germline gives CDR1 SGHVS, CDR2 FNYEAQ. CDR3 size: 16 residues. Trimming left V 5 bases short and J 1 base short, with 18 bases between. Written as DNA, the CDR3 is TGTGCCAGCAGCCAACTTCAAGGGCCGACGTCCTACGAGCAGTACTTC. Amino acid sequence: CASSQLQGPTSYEQYF.

This clonotype was counted between two and nine times. The V and J genes are TRBV6-2 or TRBV6-3 and TRBJ2-6; perhaps TRBD1 as D (6 bases). The CDR3 is made up of 17 amino acids. Germline CDR1 MNHEY, CDR2 SVGEGT. Trimming removed 6 bases at V and 2 bases at J, with 17 bases between. The CDR3 region is CASSPGQGKTGANVLTF. CDR3 DNA sequence: TGTGCCAGCAGCCCCGGGCAGGGGAAAACTGGGGCCAACGTCCTGACTTTC.

The chain recombines TRBV7-3 with TRBJ2-3, with 12 bases that match TRBD2. Germline V gene sequence: CDR1 SGHTA, CDR2 FQGTGA. Trimming took 2 bases from V and 1 from J; bases not matched to a gene: 1. The CDR3 extends over 16 amino acids. CDR3 amino acids: CASSLSSGGGTDTQYF. The CDR3 DNA follows: TGTGCCAGCAGCTTATCTAGCGGGGGGGGCACAGATACGCAGTATTTT.

This clonotype has more than one count but fewer than ten. The V call is TRBV9, the J call TRBJ1-5; 9 bases fit TRBD1. V lost 3 bases, J lost 5 bases, and 3 bases stayed unmatched. Germline V lookup: CDR1 SGDLS, CDR2 YYNGEE. CDR3 size: 14 residues. The CDR3 spells CASSGRDRDQPQHF. CDR3 DNA: TGTGCCAGCAGCGGCCGGGACAGGGATCAGCCCCAGCATTTT. Full variable domain (outside the CDR3, taken from reference TRBV9 and TRBJ1-5): DSGVTQTPKHLITATGQRVTLRCSPRSGDLSVYWYQQSLDQGLQFLIQYYNGEERAKGNILERFSAQQFPDLHSELNLSSLELGDSALYFCASSGRDRDQPQHFGDGTRLSIL.

This clonotype was detected many times. J is TRBJ2-5 and V is TRBV7-2; 10 nucleotides line up with TRBD2. There are 18 residues in the CDR3. After removal of 4 bases from V and 5 bases from J, the junction contained 16 bases not matched to a gene. Germline values: CDR1 SGHTA, CDR2 FQGNSA. The CDR3 bases are TGTGCCAGCAGCTCCAAGGCGACTAGCGGGTCCCCTCGGGAGACCCAGTACTTC. It yields the protein CASSSKATSGSPRETQYF.

This clonotype was seen at least ten times. The chain uses TRBV7-2 and TRBJ1-1, with TRBD1 as a possible D gene (6 bases). CDR3 length: 12 amino acids. The germline V and J ends were trimmed by 5 bases and 7 bases, with 11 bases remaining between them. Germline loops: CDR1 SGHTA, CDR2 FQGNSA. The CDR3 loop is CASSPGTYEAFF. CDR3 DNA sequence: TGTGCCAGCAGCCCCGGGACATATGAAGCTTTCTTT.

This clonotype was seen a handful of times. The chain is built from TRBV4-2 and TRBJ1-4, with TRBD1 as a possible D gene (6 bases). Germline V gene sequence: CDR1 LGHNA, CDR2 YNFKEQ. V was cut by 4 bases and J by 8 bases, with 20 bases left in between. The CDR3 totals 16 residues. The CDR3 DNA reads TGTGCCAGCAGCCTCCCCATGGTACAGGGCGGCGAAAAACTGTTTTTT. It yields the protein CASSLPMVQGGEKLFF.

The chain carries TRBV20-1 and TRBJ2-5; 10 bases align to TRBD2. CDR1 DFQATT and CDR2 SNEGSKA come from the germline V gene (reference sequence). The CDR3 covers 17 residues. The V and J ends lost 3 bases and 6 bases, in that order; junction bases with no gene match: 16. CDR3 sequence: CSASHQGRLAGVKTQYF. The CDR3 DNA reads TGCAGTGCTAGTCATCAGGGGCGACTAGCGGGTGTGAAGACCCAGTACTTC.